The 14 T cell receptor beta chains below come from one sample, sequenced in a study of blood T cell repertoires in COVID-19. Data came from immunoSEQ multiplex PCR; TCRdb stores just in-frame clones and leaves some out. In the table there are 190,000 or so clones, around 95% of which are singletons. Sequencing used peripheral blood. All receptors derive from a man younger than 40 with COVID-19, enrolled during active disease.

The rearrangement uses TRBV27 and TRBJ2-7, with a weak D call TRBD1 (5 bases). Trimming shortened V by 2 bases and J by 2 bases, and 10 bases separated the two germline ends. From germline, CDR1 is MNHEY and CDR2 SMNVEV (reference sequence). CDR3 length: 14 residues. CDR3 sequence reads: CASSLQAGTYEQYF. DNA for the CDR3: TGTGCCAGCAGTTTACAGGCAGGGACCTACGAGCAGTACTTC.

V usage is TRBV6-6 and J usage is TRBJ1-1, with D possibly being TRBD1 (5 bases). Trimming took off 4 bases at V and 1 base at J, with 7 bases between the two ends. This CDR3 is built from 13 residues. The germline gives CDR1 MNHNY, CDR2 SVGAGI (reference sequence). The CDR3 loop reads CASSSDKNTEAFF. In nucleotides, the CDR3 is TGTGCCAGCAGTTCGGACAAGAACACTGAAGCTTTCTTT.

The chain joins TRBV19 to TRBJ1-6, with no clear D. Trimming shortened V by 5 bases and J by 10 bases, and 9 bases separated the two germline ends. The CDR3 has 12 residues. Germline CDR1 reads LNHDA; CDR2 reads SQIVND (reference sequence). The chain's CDR3 is CASSSTPSPLHF. The CDR3 DNA reads TGTGCCAGTAGTTCGACACCATCACCCCTCCACTTT.

The chain joins TRBV19 to TRBJ1-1; 8 positions agree with TRBD1. Looked up from germline, CDR1 is LNHDA and CDR2 is SQIVND (reference sequence). After removal of 4 bases from V and 5 bases from J, the junction contained 9 bases not matched to a gene. CDR3 length: 15 amino acids. The CDR3 reads CASSNQGAPGTEAFF. The DNA of the CDR3 is TGTGCCAGTAGTAACCAGGGGGCGCCGGGGACTGAAGCTTTCTTT.

The J gene is TRBJ1-5, the V gene TRBV9, with no clear D. Germline loops: CDR1 SGDLS, CDR2 YYNGEE. There are 14 residues in the CDR3. The V and J ends lost 4 bases and 7 bases respectively, with 15 bases between them. The CDR3 here is CASSPDLGSQPQHF. Written as DNA, the CDR3 is TGTGCCAGCAGCCCCGACTTGGGGAGCCAGCCCCAGCATTTT.

The chain employs TRBV6-1 and TRBJ2-1, with 7 bases matching TRBD2. The V segment lost 0 bases and the J segment 7 bases; nucleotides outside the gene matches: 9. Germline V gene sequence: CDR1 MNHNS, CDR2 SASEGT. CDR3 length: 16 amino acids. The CDR3 loop reads CASSEARTSWENEQFF. CDR3 in DNA: TGTGCCAGCAGTGAAGCGCGGACTAGTTGGGAGAATGAGCAGTTCTTC.

CDR3 region: CASSTDRGQETQYF. The CDR3 region has the DNA TGTGCCAGCAGCACCGACCGGGGACAAGAGACCCAGTACTTC. This chain links TRBV7-9 with TRBJ2-5; the D gene is possibly TRBD2 (5 bases). The CDR3 is 14 amino acids. Germline CDR1 SEHNR, CDR2 FQNEAQ (reference sequence). Deletions cut 5 bases from V and 2 bases from J, with 12 bases between.

The chain couples TRBV19 to TRBJ1-6; no clear D. This CDR3 spans 14 amino acids. Germline assignment: CDR1 LNHDA and CDR2 SQIVND (reference sequence). V lost 3 bases and J 5 bases, leaving 8 bases between the germline ends. DNA for the CDR3: TGTGCCAGTAGTATTATGGGAGATAATTCACCCCTCCACTTT. This encodes CASSIMGDNSPLHF.

This clone was seen once. The gene calls are TRBV5-6 and TRBJ1-5; the D gene is possibly TRBD1 (5 bases). The CDR3 is 15 residues long. V lost 0 bases and J 0 bases, leaving 7 bases between the germline ends. Germline loops: CDR1 SGHDT, CDR2 YYEEEE. The CDR3 DNA follows: TGTGCCAGCAGCTTGGGCGGACATAGCAATCAGCCCCAGCATTTT. This translates into CASSLGGHSNQPQHF. Supplemented by reference TRBV5-6 and TRBJ1-5, the full variable domain reads DAGVTQSPTHLIKTRGQQVTLRCSPKSGHDTVSWYQQALGQGPQFIFQYYEEEERQRGNFPDRFSGHQFPNYSSELNVNALLLGDSALYLCASSLGGHSNQPQHFGDGTRLSIL.

The rearrangement joins TRBV10-3 to TRBJ2-5; TRBD1 is a possible D gene (6 bases). The CDR3 contains 14 residues. Germline CDR1 and CDR2: ENHRY and SYGVKD. Trimming removed 7 bases at V and 5 bases at J, with 17 bases between. For the CDR3, the DNA is TGTGCCATCAAGGGTGAGGGGGTCGGGGAGACCCAGTACTTC. Its translation: CAIKGEGVGETQYF.

This clone was found once. The V and J genes are TRBV5-1 and TRBJ2-7; D may be TRBD1 (6 bases). The V end was cut by 0 bases, the J end by 0 bases, with 10 bases between. Germline CDR1 is SGHRS and CDR2 is YFSETQ. This CDR3 is 15 amino acids long. CDR3 loop: CASSLVTGYSYEQYF. CDR3 coding DNA: TGCGCCAGCAGCTTGGTAACAGGGTACTCCTACGAGCAGTACTTC.

The chain links TRBV7-9 to TRBJ1-4; a weak D match, TRBD1 (5 bases). This CDR3 comprises 13 residues. With 7 bases removed from V and 6 bases from J, the gap between germline ends came to 12 bases. The germline gives CDR1 SEHNR, CDR2 FQNEAQ (reference sequence). The CDR3 coding sequence is TGTGCCAGCAACGGGGGGTCAGATGAAAAACTGTTTTTT. Residues: CASNGGSDEKLFF. Combining the CDR3 with reference TRBV7-9 and TRBJ1-4 gives the whole variable domain DTGVSQNPRHKITKRGQNVTFRCDPISEHNRLYWYRQTLGQGPEFLTYFQNEAQLEKSRLLSDRFSAERPKGSFSTLEIQRTEQGDSAMYLCASNGGSDEKLFFGSGTQLSVL.

The CDR3: CASSLGGGVGSPLHF. The CDR3 DNA reads TGTGCCAGCAGCTTAGGCGGGGGCGTGGGTTCACCCCTCCACTTT. The chain is built from TRBV11-2 and TRBJ1-6; a weak D match, TRBD1 (6 bases). The CDR3 spans 15 residues. Trimming cost V 1 base and J 9 bases, with 13 bases left between them. CDR1 is SGHAT, CDR2 FQNNGV, per germline.

The genes are TRBV6-1 and TRBJ1-1, with 7 bases that match TRBD1. Germline-derived CDR1 and CDR2 are MNHNS and SASEGT. The junction had 4 bases not matched to a gene; V was cut back by 3 bases and J by 6 bases. The length of the CDR3 is 13 residues. The CDR3 loop reads CASSEHRGAEAFF. CDR3 bases: TGTGCCAGCAGTGAGCACAGGGGCGCTGAAGCTTTCTTT.